One and the same sample provided the 28 T cell receptor beta chains below, sequenced in a study of CD8 T cells in Susac syndrome. An amount of RNA that ranged from roughly 0.45 to 1 ug was reverse transcribed with random hexamers. In TCRdb, the immunoSEQ multiplex PCR reads were re-called with MiXCR into one record per CDR3 protein. This table has around 140,000 distinct CDR3 sequences, approximately 94% appearing once. The sample taken for sequencing was CD4+ T cells from PBMCs. These receptors were obtained from a human donor in good health.

The chain joins TRBV20-1 to TRBJ2-3; TRBD1 matches 8 bases. J gave up 1 base and V 6 bases, and 9 bases lay outside the gene matches. From germline, CDR1 is DFQATT and CDR2 SNEGSKA (reference sequence). The CDR3 is 15 residues long. The CDR3 DNA reads as TGCAGTGCAACATCTCAGGGGGCCGGCACAGATACGCAGTATTTT. Its protein is CSATSQGAGTDTQYF.

The V gene is TRBV7-2, the J gene TRBJ2-5, with TRBD2 as a possible D gene (6 bases). The CDR3 runs to 12 residues. V was pared by 5 bases and J by 5 bases, with 9 bases between. The germline CDR1 and CDR2 sequences are SGHTA and FQGNSA. For the CDR3, the DNA is TGTGCCAGCAGCCGGGACTTCGAGACCCAGTACTTC. Amino acids: CASSRDFETQYF.

Regarding this clonotype: One end of the junction is discordant with germline, which a read error may explain. This chain uses TRBV2 with TRBJ2-2, with TRBD1 matching over 8 bases. CDR3 length equals 14 residues. Germline V lookup: CDR1 SNHLY, CDR2 FYNNEI. CDR3 in amino acids: CASSPGGATGKLFF. In DNA, the CDR3 is TGTGCCAGCAGCCCAGGGGGCGCGACCGGGAAGCTGTTTTTT.

The chain joins TRBV28 to TRBJ2-1, with unresolved D. The CDR3 totals 9 residues. Germline assignment: CDR1 MDHEN and CDR2 SYDVKM. With 10 bases removed from V and 11 bases from J, the gap between germline ends came to 9 bases. This CDR3 is CATPPQQFF. The CDR3 DNA reads as TGTGCCACCCCACCCCAGCAGTTCTTC.

V is TRBV5-1 and J is TRBJ2-1; 7 bases map to TRBD1. CDR1 is SGHRS and CDR2 is YFSETQ in the germline V gene. The V segment lost 4 bases and the J segment 4 bases; nucleotides outside the gene matches: 2. This CDR3 is built from 13 residues. The CDR3 loop reads CASSMGQYNEQFF. The CDR3, as DNA: TGCGCCAGCAGCATGGGACAGTACAATGAGCAGTTCTTC.

This clonotype was found a few times. CDR3 sequence (DNA): TGTGCCAGTAGAACCGGGACAGCTAACACCGGGGAGCTGTTTTTT. Protein product: CASRTGTANTGELFF. This chain joins TRBV19 and TRBJ2-2, with 7 bases identical to TRBD1. J was trimmed by 2 bases and V by 6 bases; bases with no gene match: 6. The germline CDR1 and CDR2 sequences are LNHDA and SQIVND (reference sequence). This CDR3 region has 15 residues.

The V gene is TRBV3-1, the J gene TRBJ1-5; D unresolved. There are 15 residues in the CDR3. The V gene lost 0 bases and the J gene lost 1 base, with 7 bases spanning the gap. The germline gives CDR1 LGHDT, CDR2 YNNKEL (reference sequence). The CDR3 loop is CASSQDWQSNQPQHF. DNA for the CDR3: TGTGCCAGCAGCCAAGATTGGCAGAGCAATCAGCCCCAGCATTTT.

The rearrangement joins TRBV20-1 to TRBJ2-7; 7 bases are a match to TRBD1. Germline CDR1 and CDR2: DFQATT and SNEGSKA (reference sequence). The CDR3 runs 14 residues. With 3 bases clipped from V and 3 bases from J, the junction kept 8 bases outside the gene matches. The CDR3 region has the DNA TGCAGTGCTAGTAGGATTAACAGGGGCTACGAGCAGTACTTC. This translates into CSASRINRGYEQYF.

This chain uses TRBV30 with TRBJ2-7; maybe TRBD1 (6 bases). The CDR3 has 15 amino acids. Trimming pared 0 bases from V and 2 bases from J, leaving 14 bases between. Germline CDR1 reads GTSNPN; CDR2 reads SVGIG (reference sequence). The CDR3 is CAWSVQNRAAYEQYF. CDR3 coding DNA: TGTGCCTGGAGTGTACAAAACAGGGCCGCCTACGAGCAGTACTTC.

The V gene is TRBV29-1, the J gene TRBJ1-5; 8 nucleotides match TRBD1. The CDR3 is 14 residues long. The germline gives CDR1 SQVTM, CDR2 ANQGSEA. V dropped 6 bases and J dropped 3; count of bases not matched to a gene: 7. This CDR3 reads CSVMTGVNNQPQHF. DNA for the CDR3: TGCAGCGTGATGACAGGGGTAAACAATCAGCCCCAGCATTTT.

The V gene is TRBV4-1, the J gene TRBJ2-7, with D unresolved. The CDR3 extends over 12 amino acids. Germline CDR1 and CDR2: MGHRA and YSYEKL. V was trimmed by 10 bases and J by 2 bases, leaving 12 bases between them. The CDR3 nucleotides are TGCGCCAATTCGACCGTAACCTACGAGCAGTACTTC. Its protein product is CANSTVTYEQYF.

This sequence joins TRBV11-3 and TRBJ2-7, with D possibly matching TRBD2 (5 bases). V was trimmed by 3 bases and J by 6 bases, leaving 12 bases between them. Per the germline V gene, CDR1 is SGHNT and CDR2 is YENEEA. The CDR3 runs to 13 residues. CDR3 region: CASSFGLRSEQYF. The CDR3 nucleotides are TGTGCCAGCAGCTTCGGACTGCGGTCCGAGCAGTACTTC. The whole variable domain, remainder taken from reference TRBV11-3 and TRBJ2-7, is EAGVVQSPRYKIIEKKQPVAFWCNPISGHNTLYWYLQNLGQGPELLIRYENEEAVDDSQLPKDRFSAERLKGVDSTLKIQPAELGDSAVYLCASSFGLRSEQYFGPGTRLTVT.

This chain connects TRBV12-5 to TRBJ2-7; 10 bases line up with TRBD1. V lost 2 bases, J lost 3 bases, and 4 bases stayed unmatched. Germline V gene sequence: CDR1 LGHNT, CDR2 FRNRAP. This CDR3 has 15 residues. The CDR3 loop reads CASGLSGQGGYEQYF. The CDR3 region has the DNA TGTGCTAGTGGTTTGTCCGGACAGGGGGGCTACGAGCAGTACTTC.

The rearrangement links TRBV2 to TRBJ2-3, with TRBD2 matching 8 bases. The junction had 8 bases not matched to a gene; V was cut back by 10 bases and J by 2 bases. The CDR3 is made up of 14 amino acids. Germline CDR1 SNHLY, CDR2 FYNNEI. CDR3 coding DNA: TGTGCCACAACCCCGACTAGCGTCACAGATACGCAGTATTTT. This gives the protein CATTPTSVTDTQYF.

The gene calls are TRBV29-1 and TRBJ2-1; 12 bases agree with TRBD2. The germline CDR1 and CDR2 sequences are SQVTM and ANQGSEA. The CDR3 runs to 13 residues. V trimming: 5 bases; J trimming: 8 bases; junction bases outside the gene matches: 4. The CDR3 DNA is TGCAGCGTTTCCGGGACTAGCGGGTATGAGCAGTTCTTC. It codes for CSVSGTSGYEQFF.

This clonotype turned up a few times. V and J are TRBV6-5 and TRBJ2-1; TRBD2 matches 11 bases. The CDR3 extends over 17 amino acids. Germline CDR1 reads MNHEY; CDR2 reads SVGAGI. The ends lost 5 bases at V and 2 bases at J; junction bases unmatched: 8. The CDR3 loop reads CASSHRSSGRAYNEQFF. In nucleotides, the CDR3 is TGTGCCAGCAGTCACCGGAGTAGCGGGAGGGCCTACAATGAGCAGTTCTTC.

The chain is built from TRBV5-4 and TRBJ2-3; 10 nucleotides match TRBD2. J was trimmed by 4 bases and V by 4 bases; bases with no gene match: 9. Germline CDR1 reads SGHNT; CDR2 reads YYREEE (reference sequence). The CDR3 runs to 16 residues. CDR3 coding DNA: TGTGCCAGCAGCATCCGACTAGCGGGCGGTGCAGATACGCAGTATTTT. This translates into CASSIRLAGGADTQYF.

V usage is TRBV6-2 or TRBV6-3 and J usage is TRBJ1-1, with no clear D. Germline-derived CDR1 and CDR2 are MNHEY and SVGEGT. Trimming left V 2 bases short and J 1 base short, with 5 bases between. CDR3 size: 13 residues. The CDR3 reads CASSYNPNTEAFF. The CDR3 nucleotides read TGTGCCAGCAGTTACAACCCGAACACTGAAGCTTTCTTT.

The chain recombines TRBV19 with TRBJ1-1; no firm D call. CDR1 is LNHDA and CDR2 is SQIVND in the germline V gene (reference sequence). Trimming removed 3 bases at V and 1 base at J, with 9 bases between. The CDR3 is made up of 14 amino acids. This CDR3 reads CASSILGRNTEAFF. DNA of the CDR3: TGTGCCAGTAGTATTTTGGGCAGGAACACTGAAGCTTTCTTT.

The chain uses TRBV5-1 and TRBJ1-1; tentatively, D is TRBD1 (6 bases). With 3 bases removed from V and 4 bases from J, the gap between germline ends came to 13 bases. The CDR3 totals 14 residues. Germline CDR1 is SGHRS and CDR2 is YFSETQ. CDR3 protein: CASSSSKGGTEAFF. The CDR3 nucleotides are TGCGCCAGCAGCTCCTCGAAGGGGGGCACTGAAGCTTTCTTT.

The gene calls are TRBV9 and TRBJ2-2; possibly TRBD1 or TRBD2 for D (6 bases each). V was shortened by 5 bases and J by 1 base, with 15 bases between the two germline ends. CDR1 SGDLS and CDR2 YYNGEE come from the germline V gene. This CDR3 comprises 16 residues. This CDR3 reads CASRGADGRNTGELFF. In DNA form, the CDR3 reads TGTGCCAGCAGGGGGGCCGACGGGAGGAACACCGGGGAGCTGTTTTTT.

The gene calls are TRBV6-6 and TRBJ1-5; D call uncertain. CDR1 and CDR2 (germline): MNHNY, SVGAGI (reference sequence). The CDR3 is 14 residues long. Deletions cut 7 bases from V and 5 bases from J, with 15 bases between. CDR3 nucleotides: TGTGCCAGCACCGAAGACACGCCAGATCAGCCCCAGCATTTT. Amino acids: CASTEDTPDQPQHF.

In this sample, this clonotype turned up a few times. The chain carries TRBV12-3 or TRBV12-4 and TRBJ2-7; 12 bases map to TRBD2. This CDR3 spans 15 amino acids. The V and J ends lost 4 bases and 1 base, in that order; junction bases with no gene match: 2. The CDR3 region has the DNA TGTGCCAGCAGTTCACTAGCGGGAGGATCCTACGAGCAGTACTTC. Protein sequence: CASSSLAGGSYEQYF.

The DNA of the CDR3 is TGTGCCAGCTCACCCGTCCCGGGACAGAGGAAGACCCAGTACTTC. This sequence encodes CASSPVPGQRKTQYF. This chain uses TRBV18 with TRBJ2-5, with 7 bases identical to TRBD1. CDR3 length: 15 amino acids. Germline V gene sequence: CDR1 KGHSH, CDR2 LQKENI. The ends lost 3 bases at V and 6 bases at J; junction bases unmatched: 10.

The chain uses TRBV12-5 and TRBJ2-5, with 7 bases identical to TRBD1. The J segment lost 5 bases and the V segment lost 5 bases, leaving 5 bases of the junction unmatched. The CDR3 is 13 residues long. Germline V gives CDR1 LGHNT, CDR2 FRNRAP. DNA of the CDR3: TGTGCTAGTGGTCCACAGGGGCCGGAGACCCAGTACTTC. Its translation: CASGPQGPETQYF.

This clonotype turned up a few times. CDR3 bases: TGTGCCAGCAGTGATCAGGGGTATGGCTACACCTTC. Protein sequence: CASSDQGYGYTF. The chain joins TRBV6-4 to TRBJ1-2; maybe TRBD1 (6 bases). Trimming removed 3 bases from V and 5 bases from J, with 7 bases in between. This CDR3 contains 12 residues. Germline assignment: CDR1 MRHNA and CDR2 SNTAGT.

The chain joins TRBV25-1 to TRBJ2-4, with TRBD2 identical over 16 bases. After removal of 4 bases from V and 1 base from J, the junction contained 10 bases not matched to a gene. Germline-derived CDR1 and CDR2 are MGHDK and SYGVNS. The CDR3 has 20 amino acids. DNA of the CDR3: TGTGCCAGCAGTGGTGGACAGGGACTAGCGGGAGGGTTGGCCAAAAACATTCAGTACTTC. This gives the protein CASSGGQGLAGGLAKNIQYF.

The V and J genes are TRBV3-1 and TRBJ2-3; 9 positions match TRBD1. Germline CDR1 and CDR2: LGHDT and YNNKEL (reference sequence). V was pared by 0 bases and J by 4 bases, with 5 bases of the junction left unmatched. This CDR3 has 16 amino acids. The CDR3 DNA is TGTGCCAGCAGCCAAGATATAGGACAGGGGTCAGATACGCAGTATTTT. It yields the protein CASSQDIGQGSDTQYF.